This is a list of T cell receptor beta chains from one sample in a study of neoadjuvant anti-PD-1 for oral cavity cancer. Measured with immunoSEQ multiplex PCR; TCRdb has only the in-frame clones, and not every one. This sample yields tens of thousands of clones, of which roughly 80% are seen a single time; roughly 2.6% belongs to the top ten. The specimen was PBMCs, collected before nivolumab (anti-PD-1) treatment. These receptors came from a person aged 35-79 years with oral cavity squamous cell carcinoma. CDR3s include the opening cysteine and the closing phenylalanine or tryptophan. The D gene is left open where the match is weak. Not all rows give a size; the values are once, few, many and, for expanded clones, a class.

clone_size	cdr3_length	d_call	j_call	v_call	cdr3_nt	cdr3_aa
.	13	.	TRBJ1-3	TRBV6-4	TGTGCCAGCAGTGACGAGGCCGGAAACACCATATATTTT	CASSDEAGNTIYF
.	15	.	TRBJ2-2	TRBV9	TGTGCCAGCAGCGTGACAGGGACTAAAACCGGGGAGCTGTTTTTT	CASSVTGTKTGELFF
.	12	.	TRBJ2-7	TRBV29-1	TGCAGCGCTCGAGGATCTCCCTACGAGCAGTACTTC	CSARGSPYEQYF
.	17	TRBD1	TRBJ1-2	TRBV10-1	TGCGCCAGCAGTGAAGGGGCAGGGGGCGCATCGAGCAGTGGCTACACCTTC	CASSEGAGGASSSGYTF
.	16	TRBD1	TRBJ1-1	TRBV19	TGTGCCAGTACCCCGGACAGGGCCCTTTGGGACACTGAAGCTTTCTTT	CASTPDRALWDTEAFF
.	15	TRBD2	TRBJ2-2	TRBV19	TGTGCCAGTAGTATGTATGGGGGGGTGACCGGGGAGCTGTTTTTT	CASSMYGGVTGELFF
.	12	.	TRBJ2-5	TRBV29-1	TGCAGCGTTGGGCTGGGAGATGAGACCCAGTACTTC	CSVGLGDETQYF
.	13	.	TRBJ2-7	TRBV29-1	TGCAGCGGTTTAGAGGGAAGGTCTGACGAGCAGTACTTC	CSGLEGRSDEQYF
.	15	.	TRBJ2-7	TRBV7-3	TGTGCCAGCAGCTTATACCCAGGGGCGGACTACGAGCAGTACTTC	CASSLYPGADYEQYF
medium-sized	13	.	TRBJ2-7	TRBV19	TGTGCCAGTACACCACGGCCCCCCTACGAGCAGTACTTC	CASTPRPPYEQYF